One sample yielded the 9 T cell receptor beta chains listed below, sequenced in a study of blood T cells in healthy people across ages. Sample-barcoded 5' priming and a J-beta primer mix drove a second PCR of about 7 to 11 cycles. Each CDR3 protein gets one entry after TCRdb re-called the 5' RACE reads with MiXCR. Here the sample spans fewer than 900,000 distinct CDR3 sequences, about 37% being singletons. Sequenced input: blood. The receptors derive from a man aged 18 to 30 in good health.

The sample holds a few counts of this clonotype. The gene calls are TRBV4-2 and TRBJ2-7; 8 nucleotides match TRBD2. The germline V gene has CDR1 LGHNA and CDR2 YNFKEQ. The CDR3 has 17 amino acids. Germline trimming cut 7 bases from V and 4 bases from J; bases unmatched to any gene: 18. The CDR3 bases are TGTGCCAGCACTCGTACGGGGGGGTCTGGGGATTCTTACGAGCAGTACTTC. This translates into CASTRTGGSGDSYEQYF.

V gene TRBV5-7 combines with J gene TRBJ2-5; possible D gene TRBD2, 6 bases. The DNA matches TRBJ2-7 better at its end, which makes the J call doubtful. TRBV5-7 is annotated as an ORF whose role is uncertain. The CDR3 totals 12 residues. Here the CDR3 reads CASSARDSEQYF. The CDR3 nucleotides read TGTGCCAGCAGCGCCCGGGACTCCGAGCAGTACTTC.

The chain joins TRBV5-1 to TRBJ2-1; D is unresolved. The CDR3 extends over 12 amino acids. Trimming stripped 2 bases from V and 9 bases from J, with 9 bases between. Germline CDR1 SGHRS, CDR2 YFSETQ. The CDR3 DNA is TGCGCCAGCAGCTTCGGCAGGCTTGAGCAGTTCTTC. This codes for CASSFGRLEQFF.

This rearrangement joins TRBV29-1 to TRBJ2-5; TRBD2 matches 12 bases. The J call is uncertain, as TRBJ2-7 better fits the DNA end. This CDR3 is built from 13 residues. CDR1 and CDR2 from the germline V gene are SQVTM and ANQGSEA. DNA for the CDR3: TGCAGCGTACCTAGCGGGGGGGGTTTCGAGCAGTACTTC. Translation: CSVPSGGGFEQYF.

This clonotype was observed a few times. The V call is TRBV9, the J call TRBJ2-3, with 8 bases aligning to TRBD2. Per germline, CDR1 SGDLS and CDR2 YYNGEE. J lost 4 bases, V lost 0 bases, and 13 bases had no gene match. The CDR3 spans 18 residues. The CDR3 loop is CASSVARERGPGPDTQYF. The CDR3 DNA reads TGTGCCAGCAGCGTAGCCAGGGAGCGGGGGCCCGGCCCAGATACGCAGTATTTT.

The chain employs TRBV12-3 or TRBV12-4 and TRBJ1-4, with 8 bases lining up with TRBD1. The CDR3 is 14 amino acids. Trimming cost V 7 bases and J 8 bases; bases outside gene matches: 9. CDR3 loop: CASKGTGREEKLFF. The CDR3 DNA is TGTGCCAGCAAAGGGACAGGTCGGGAAGAAAAACTGTTTTTT.

The chain joins TRBV7-9 to TRBJ1-1, with 11 bases identical to TRBD1. The CDR3 spans 13 residues. Germline assignment: CDR1 SEHNR and CDR2 FQNEAQ (reference sequence). V shed 7 bases, J shed 7 bases, and the junction held 5 bases outside the gene matches. CDR3 sequence (DNA): TGTGCCAGCACCGGGACAGGGGGTTATGAAGCTTTCTTT. Translating gives CASTGTGGYEAFF.

The V gene is TRBV20-1, the J gene TRBJ1-5; maybe TRBD1 (6 bases). Trimming shortened V by 4 bases and J by 0 bases, and 19 bases separated the two germline ends. This CDR3 has 17 amino acids. In germline, CDR1 is DFQATT, CDR2 SNEGSKA (reference sequence). This CDR3 is CSAKGQLLSNSNQPQHF. As DNA, the CDR3 is TGCAGTGCTAAAGGACAGCTTCTTTCCAATAGCAATCAGCCCCAGCATTTT.

This clonotype appeared many times. DNA of the CDR3: TGTGCCAGCAGCTCTAAGAAGACTAGCGGGGTCGTCCGGGAGACCCAGTACTTC. Translation gives CASSSKKTSGVVRETQYF. This chain links TRBV7-9 with TRBJ2-5, with 11 bases that match TRBD2. V shed 4 bases, J shed 5 bases, and the junction held 15 bases outside the gene matches. Germline CDR1 is SEHNR and CDR2 is FQNEAQ (reference sequence). The CDR3 runs 18 residues.